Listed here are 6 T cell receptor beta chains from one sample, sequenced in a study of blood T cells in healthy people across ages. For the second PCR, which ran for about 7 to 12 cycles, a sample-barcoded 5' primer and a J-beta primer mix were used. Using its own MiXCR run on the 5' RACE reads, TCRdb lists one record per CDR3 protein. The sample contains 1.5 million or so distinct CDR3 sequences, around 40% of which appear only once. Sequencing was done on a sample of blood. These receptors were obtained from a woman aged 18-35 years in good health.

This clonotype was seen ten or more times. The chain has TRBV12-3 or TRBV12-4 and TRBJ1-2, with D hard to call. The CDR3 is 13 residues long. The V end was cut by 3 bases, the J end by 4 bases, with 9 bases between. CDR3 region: CASSFTGRYGYTF. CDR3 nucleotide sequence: TGTGCCAGCAGTTTTACTGGGCGCTATGGCTACACCTTC.

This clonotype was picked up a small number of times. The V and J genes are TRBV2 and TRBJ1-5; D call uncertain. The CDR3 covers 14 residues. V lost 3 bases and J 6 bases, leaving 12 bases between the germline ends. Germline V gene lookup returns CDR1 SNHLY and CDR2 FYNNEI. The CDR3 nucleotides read TGTGCCAGCAGTGAGATGGGGTTGGGTCAGCCCCAGCATTTT. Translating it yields CASSEMGLGQPQHF. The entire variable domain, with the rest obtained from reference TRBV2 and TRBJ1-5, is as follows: EPEVTQTPSHQVTQMGQEVILRCVPISNHLYFYWYRQILGQKVEFLVSFYNNEISEKSEIFDDQFSVERPDGSNFTLKIRSTKLEDSAMYFCASSEMGLGQPQHFGDGTRLSIL.

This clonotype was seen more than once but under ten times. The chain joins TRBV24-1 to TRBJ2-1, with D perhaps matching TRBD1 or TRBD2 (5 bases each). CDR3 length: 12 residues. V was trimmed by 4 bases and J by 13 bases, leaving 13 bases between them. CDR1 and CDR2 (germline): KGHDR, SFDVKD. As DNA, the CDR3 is TGTGCCACCAGTGAGTCAGGGACCGTACAGTTCTTC. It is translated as CATSESGTVQFF.

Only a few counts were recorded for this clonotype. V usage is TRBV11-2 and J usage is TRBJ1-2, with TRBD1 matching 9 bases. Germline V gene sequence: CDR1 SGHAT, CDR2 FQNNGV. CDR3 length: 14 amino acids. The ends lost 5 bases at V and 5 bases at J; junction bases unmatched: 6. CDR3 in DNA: TGTGCCAGCAGCGCTAGGACAGGGGCGTATGGCTACACCTTC. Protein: CASSARTGAYGYTF.

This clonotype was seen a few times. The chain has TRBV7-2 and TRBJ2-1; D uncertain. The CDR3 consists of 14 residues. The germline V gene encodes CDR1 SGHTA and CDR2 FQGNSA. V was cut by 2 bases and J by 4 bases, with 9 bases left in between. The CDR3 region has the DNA TGTGCCAGCAGCTTATATCAGATATACAATGAGCAGTTCTTC. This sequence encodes CASSLYQIYNEQFF.

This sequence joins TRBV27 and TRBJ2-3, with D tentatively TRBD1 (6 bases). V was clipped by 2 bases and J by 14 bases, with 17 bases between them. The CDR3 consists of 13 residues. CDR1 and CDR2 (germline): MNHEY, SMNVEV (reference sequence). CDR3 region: CASSLLDSCIPYF. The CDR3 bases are TGTGCCAGCAGTTTACTGGACAGTTGTATTCCGTATTTT.